This TCR beta chain is from a study of cytomegalovirus exposure and HLA in healthy donors (dated by TCRdb to 2016 to 2017). Broadly, across the study: An earlier analysis of around 600 of the donors reported approximately 290 Gb of sequence data and around 120 million unique TCR beta sequences from about 180 million T cells. Using immunosequencing, the study profiled T cell repertoires from 500 to 800 subjects and related those repertoires to cytomegalovirus serostatus. Both class I and class II loci were covered by HLA typing, at four-digit resolution. Donor age, sex, ethnicity and CMV serostatus were collected together with the repertoire data. In a later analysis, previously published TCR beta repertoires from 666 donors were re-analyzed and high-resolution HLA genotyping was added so that TCR occurrence patterns could be studied. Because of strong linkage in the cohort, roughly five DR-DQ haplotypes were treated as single units for association and clustering. Typing coverage differed by locus: A, B, C, DRB1 and DQB1 were typed in roughly 620-630 donors, DQA1 in about 500, DPA1 in 600 to 610, and DPB1 in 472. Among some 410 genotyped donors of the cohort, an average of approximately 240,000 unique TCR beta nucleotide sequences were sequenced per donor, roughly a sixth of them non-productive. The aim of the study was to test whether cataloging public T cell receptors could identify signatures of past pathogen exposure. The later analysis used no new phenotypic data to find candidate immune exposures, relying instead on TCR beta sequences and their occurrence across donors. To predict cytomegalovirus infection status, the study brought together high-throughput TCR immunosequencing, statistical association of individual TCRs with disease status, and machine learning. Of the approximately 370 genotyped donors, more than 75% were placed in the genetic ancestry cluster associated with self-reported Caucasian donors. An earlier analysis of several hundred of the donors applied high-throughput TCR beta sequencing to assess whether each TCR beta V gene segment acted as functional or pseudogenic. A later genetic analysis used genome-wide SNP genotypes for about 60% of the roughly 670 donors, treating that subset as a discovery cohort. Roughly 300 gigabases of sequencing data and approximately 80 million unique TCR sequences were included in an early release covering about 620 HLA-typed donors. All discovery cohort repertoires had been generated on a single sequencing platform. Along with the approximately 620-subject first cohort, a separate validation cohort of around 120 different subjects was used. Broad study findings and their caveats: Broadly in line with IMGT annotations, most TCR beta V segments showed up in productive rearrangements about 87% or about 30% of the time in an earlier analysis of several hundred of the donors. A further reported finding was that TCR beta sequences accurately predicted the HLA-A and HLA-B alleles for most subjects in the first cohort. A later analysis found that HLA-associated TCR beta chains were more clonally expanded and had lower generation probabilities than equally common non-associated chains. HLA typing was unavailable for some donors at each locus, so association tests used only the typed subset. Presence/absence analyses assumed roughly uniform sequencing depth across donors, an assumption that may not hold. A cluster of highly shared sequence variants was judged likely to represent a technical artifact of the sequencing pipeline. According to a later genetic analysis, donors in an Asian-associated ancestry cluster had fewer N-insertions in productive TCRs than the roughly 670-donor mean. Seventeen rarely observed V segments, including chromosome 9 orphons, were excluded from the earlier analysis of several hundred of the donors because counts were too low. The classifier was reported to diagnose cytomegalovirus status with high specificity and sensitivity in both the original cohort and the validation cohort. A later analysis reported that several top co-occurrence clusters appeared linked to parvovirus B19, influenza, CMV and Epstein-Barr virus. Assigning TCR associations to individual alleles was difficult when HLA alleles, especially DR and DQ, strongly co-occurred. In this cohort, only TCR beta chains were sequenced, and detectable features were limited by the absence of alpha or paired-chain data. The authors suggested that the approach could potentially be extended to other disease states and immunological phenotypes. Some IMGT-functional V segments, including TRBV6-2 and TRBV6-3, could not be distinguished by the 87-base-pair reads and were therefore excluded. According to a later analysis, most CMV-associated TCR beta chains appeared to be HLA-restricted, and the HLA associations seemed to be driven largely by CMV exposure. In a later analysis, over 15,000 TCR beta sequences were associated with specific HLA alleles at a false discovery rate of 0.05. An association between a missense DCLRE1C variant and V-gene and J-gene trimming of TCR beta chains was found in a later genetic analysis and replicated in an independent cohort. Immune exposure information for the cohort was limited to CMV serostatus. In vitro tests confirmed that a few of the cytomegalovirus-associated TCR beta chains recognize cytomegalovirus antigens. Most TCR sequences were observed very rarely across donors, whereas some public TCRs were present in many individuals. Linkage disequilibrium might explain the correlated functional status among segregating V segments, but an unknown experimental factor could not be excluded. In a later analysis, TCR association rates were found to vary across HLA loci, with the most associated TCRs seen for DRB1 alleles and the fewest for HLA-C alleles. A total of fewer than 200 TCR beta chains were listed by the study as associated with cytomegalovirus.

The protocol used for the library was the immunoSEQ multiplex PCR assay. For the multiplex PCR, a mixture combining 60 forward primers for TCR Vbeta segments and 13 reverse primers for TCR Jbeta segments was used. Amplification of the CDR3 region of rearranged TCR beta genes was performed with a multiplex PCR assay on genomic DNA. Amplified TCR beta libraries were sequenced as 87-base-pair reads on the Illumina HiSeq System. Concerning the study's data processing: In a later analysis, approximately 74 million unique TCR beta chains were counted across the approximately 640 repertoires, and roughly 11 million of these chains were shared by at least two donors. To remove PCR and sequencing errors, raw reads were error-corrected and collapsed into unique sequences using a nearest-neighbor algorithm that merged closely related sequences. CDR3 sequences were aligned to IMGT reference sequences to assign V, D and J gene segments. For a sequence to be retained, at least a six-nucleotide match to both a V gene segment and a J gene segment was required. Rearrangements were classified as productive when the CDR3 lacked stop codons and remained in frame with V and J, and all other rearrangements were classified as non-productive. CDR3 was defined by IMGT convention, running from the second conserved V-encoded cysteine to the conserved J-encoded phenylalanine. In an earlier analysis of more than 550 of the donors, sequences lacking an unambiguous match to a single V gene segment were excluded. An earlier analysis of a few hundred of the donors called V segments functional above 56.7% productive rearrangements and segregating when the between-donor standard deviation exceeded 5%. A statistical classification framework was developed to diagnose cytomegalovirus status using the catalog of TCR beta chain sequences. V and J gene assignment, in a later analysis, came from comparing TCR nucleotide sequences with IMGT/GENE-DB human TR gene sequences. A later analysis assigned CDR3 sequences and most-parsimonious VDJ recombination scenarios with the TCRdist pipeline. In a later analysis, each TCR beta chain was defined by its CDR3 amino acid sequence together with its V-gene family, and reads without a unique V-gene family were excluded. As a way to deal with suspected cross-contamination and a sequencing artifact, a later analysis dropped 500 to 700 nucleotide sequences that were highly shared and had low generation probability. A later analysis calculated a clonal expansion index for each public chain from normalized within-repertoire ranks of inferred template counts. In a later analysis, generation probabilities were computed using a VDJ recombination model fitted to out-of-frame rearrangements, and the results were checked against IGoR. In a later analysis, TCR-TCR, TCR-HLA and TCR-CMV co-occurrence was scored with hypergeometric tests, and a repertoire-size bias correction was applied to TCR pairs. False discovery rates were estimated in a later analysis by permuting HLA or CMV assignments 20 times. In a later analysis, co-occurring TCRs were grouped using DBSCAN, with TCRdist sequence similarity added in when clustering inside HLA-allele-positive subsets. Repertoires with fewer than 30,000 or more than 120,000 public chains were left out of co-occurrence clustering, as were about five repertoires with anomalous nucleotide sharing. The table was pulled from immuneACCESS by TCRdb, which kept in-frame rearrangements only. Such tables lose some clones; where checked, under half of the loss comes from unresolved V genes, and the rest has no known cause. The V and J calls and clone size were taken over from that table, and D and trimming were inferred from the DNA. In this sample the table shows 85,000 to 100,000 clones, 75% to 85% of which occur a single time. Approximately 3.8% of the sample is in the top ten clones.

The CDR3 runs 14 residues from the cysteine to the phenylalanine. Only the CDR3 part of the read is kept: 42 bases, read in frame from the first base. From a lookup of the germline V gene (reference sequence), CDR1 and CDR2 are GTSNPN and SVGIG. V loses 5 bases at its end and J loses 5 bases; junction bases beyond the gene matches: 9. With respect to this clone: This clone's antigen is unknown. Per-nucleotide qualities are absent, and no much larger clonotype sits a single base away.

The cohort consisted of 600 to 700 healthy bone marrow donors. Cohort members were all nominally healthy when sampled, although unrecorded immune exposures were likely present. The donor tested CMV seronegative, placing the donor among the 300 to 450 seronegative members of the cohort. Every donor gave a peripheral blood sample, and the peripheral blood mononuclear cells from that sample were used for TCR beta sequencing. The Qiagen DNeasy Blood Extraction Kit was used to extract genomic DNA from the blood cell samples. The sequence was collected from a woman aged 40 to 50 in good health and CMV-seronegative. Input material: PBMCs. The rearrangement combines TRBV30 with TRBJ2-5; TRBD1 aligns with 9 central bases. The DNA reads as follows: TGTGCCTGGTCATTGGGACAGGGTGGCGAGACCCAGTACTTC. It is translated as CAWSLGQGGETQYF.